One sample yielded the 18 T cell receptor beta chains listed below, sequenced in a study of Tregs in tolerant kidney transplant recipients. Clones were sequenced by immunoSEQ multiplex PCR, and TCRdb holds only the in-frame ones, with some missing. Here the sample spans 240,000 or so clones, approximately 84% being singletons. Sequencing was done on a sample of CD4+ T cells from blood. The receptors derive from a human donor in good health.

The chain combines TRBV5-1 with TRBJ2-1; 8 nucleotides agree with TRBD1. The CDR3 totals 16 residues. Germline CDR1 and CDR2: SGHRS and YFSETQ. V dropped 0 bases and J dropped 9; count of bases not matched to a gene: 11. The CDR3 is CASSLGGQAISGEQFF. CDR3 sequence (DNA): TGCGCCAGCAGCTTGGGGGGACAGGCAATATCGGGTGAGCAGTTCTTC.

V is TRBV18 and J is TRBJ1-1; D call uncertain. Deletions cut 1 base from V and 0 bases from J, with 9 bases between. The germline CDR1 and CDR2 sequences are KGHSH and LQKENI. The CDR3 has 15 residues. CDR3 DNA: TGTGCCAGCTCACCACGGGCCCGCATGAACACTGAAGCTTTCTTT. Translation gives CASSPRARMNTEAFF.

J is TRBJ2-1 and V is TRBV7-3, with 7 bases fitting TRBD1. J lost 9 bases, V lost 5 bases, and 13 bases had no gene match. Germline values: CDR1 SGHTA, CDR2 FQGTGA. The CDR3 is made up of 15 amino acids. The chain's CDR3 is CASSQGQVHGVEQFF. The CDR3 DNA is TGTGCCAGCAGCCAAGGACAGGTACACGGGGTTGAGCAGTTCTTC.

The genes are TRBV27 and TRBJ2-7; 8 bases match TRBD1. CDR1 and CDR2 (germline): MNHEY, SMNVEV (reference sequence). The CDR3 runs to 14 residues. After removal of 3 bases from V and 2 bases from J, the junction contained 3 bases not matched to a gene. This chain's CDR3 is CASSLRTGTYEQYF. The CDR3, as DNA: TGTGCCAGCAGTTTGAGGACAGGGACCTACGAGCAGTACTTC.

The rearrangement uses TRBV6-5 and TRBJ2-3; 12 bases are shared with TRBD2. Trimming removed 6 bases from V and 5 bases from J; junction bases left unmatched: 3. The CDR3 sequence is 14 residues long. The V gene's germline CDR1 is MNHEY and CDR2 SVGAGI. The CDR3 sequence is CASRRLAGVDTQYF. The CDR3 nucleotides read TGTGCCAGCAGACGACTAGCGGGGGTAGATACGCAGTATTTT.

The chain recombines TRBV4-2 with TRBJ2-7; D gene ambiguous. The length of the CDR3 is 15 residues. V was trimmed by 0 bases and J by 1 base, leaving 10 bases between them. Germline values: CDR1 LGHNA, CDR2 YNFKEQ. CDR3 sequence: CASSQESSPSYEQYF. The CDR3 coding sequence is TGTGCCAGCAGCCAAGAGTCTAGTCCGTCCTACGAGCAGTACTTC.

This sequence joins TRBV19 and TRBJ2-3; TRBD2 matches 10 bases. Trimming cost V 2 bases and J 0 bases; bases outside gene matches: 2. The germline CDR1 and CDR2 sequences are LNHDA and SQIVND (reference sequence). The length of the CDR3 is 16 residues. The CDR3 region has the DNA TGTGCCAGTAGTATACTAGCGGGAGACAGCACAGATACGCAGTATTTT. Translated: CASSILAGDSTDTQYF.

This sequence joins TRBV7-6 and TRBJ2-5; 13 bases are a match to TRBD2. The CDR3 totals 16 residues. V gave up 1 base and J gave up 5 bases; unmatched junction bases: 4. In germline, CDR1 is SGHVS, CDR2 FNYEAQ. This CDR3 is CASSLGGLAGVETQYF. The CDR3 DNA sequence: TGTGCCAGCAGCTTAGGAGGACTAGCGGGAGTGGAGACCCAGTACTTC.

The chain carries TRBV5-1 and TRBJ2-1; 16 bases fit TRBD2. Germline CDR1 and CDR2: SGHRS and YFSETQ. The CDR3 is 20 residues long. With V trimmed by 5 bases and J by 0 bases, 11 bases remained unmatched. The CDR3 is CASSPSGTSGRESSYNEQFF. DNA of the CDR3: TGCGCCAGCAGTCCTTCCGGGACTAGCGGGAGGGAGAGCTCCTACAATGAGCAGTTCTTC.

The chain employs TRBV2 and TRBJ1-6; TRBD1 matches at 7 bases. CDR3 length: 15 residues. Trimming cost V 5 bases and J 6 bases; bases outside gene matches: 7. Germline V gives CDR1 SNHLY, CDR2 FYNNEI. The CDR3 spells CASSFSGQFNSPLHF. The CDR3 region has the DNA TGTGCCAGCAGTTTCTCGGGACAGTTTAATTCACCCCTCCACTTT.

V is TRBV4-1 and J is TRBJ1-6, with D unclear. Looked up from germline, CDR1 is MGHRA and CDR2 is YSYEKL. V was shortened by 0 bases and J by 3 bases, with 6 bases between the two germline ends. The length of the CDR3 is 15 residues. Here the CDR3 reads CASSQEWDYNSPLHF. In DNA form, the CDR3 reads TGCGCCAGCAGCCAAGAATGGGACTATAATTCACCCCTCCACTTT.

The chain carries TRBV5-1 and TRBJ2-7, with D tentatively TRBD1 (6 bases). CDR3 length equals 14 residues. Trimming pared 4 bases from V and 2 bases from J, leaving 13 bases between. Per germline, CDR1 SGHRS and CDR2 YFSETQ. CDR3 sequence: CASSALRGAYEQYF. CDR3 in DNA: TGCGCCAGCAGCGCACTCAGGGGCGCCTACGAGCAGTACTTC.

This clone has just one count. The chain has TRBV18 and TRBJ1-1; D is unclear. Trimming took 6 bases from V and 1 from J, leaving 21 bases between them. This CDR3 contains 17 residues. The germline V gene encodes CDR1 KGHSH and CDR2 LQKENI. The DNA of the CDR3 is TGTGCCAGCTCTTCACGAGTGTCAGGTCATGGGAACACTGAAGCTTTCTTT. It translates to CASSSRVSGHGNTEAFF.

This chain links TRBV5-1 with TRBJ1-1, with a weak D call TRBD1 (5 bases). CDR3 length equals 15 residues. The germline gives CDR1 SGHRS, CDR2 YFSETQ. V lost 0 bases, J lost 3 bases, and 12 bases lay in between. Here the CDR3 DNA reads TGCGCCAGCAGCTTGGATCCAGGGCGCTACACTGAAGCTTTCTTT. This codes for CASSLDPGRYTEAFF.

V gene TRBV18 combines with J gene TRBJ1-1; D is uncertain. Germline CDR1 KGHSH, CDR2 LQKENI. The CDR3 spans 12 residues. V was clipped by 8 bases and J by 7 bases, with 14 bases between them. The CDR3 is CASTTNTGEAFF. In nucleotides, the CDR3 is TGTGCCAGCACAACTAATACGGGTGAAGCTTTCTTT. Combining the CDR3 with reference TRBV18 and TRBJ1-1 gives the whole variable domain NAGVMQNPRHLVRRRGQEARLRCSPMKGHSHVYWYRQLPEEGLKFMVYLQKENIIDESGMPKERFSAEFPKEGPSILRIQQVVRGDSAAYFCASTTNTGEAFFGQGTRLTVV.

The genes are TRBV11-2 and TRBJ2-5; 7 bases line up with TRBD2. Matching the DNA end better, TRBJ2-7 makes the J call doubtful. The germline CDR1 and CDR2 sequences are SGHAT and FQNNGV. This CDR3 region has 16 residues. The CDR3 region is CASSLGRAGVTYEQYF. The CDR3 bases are TGTGCCAGCAGCTTAGGGAGGGCGGGGGTGACCTACGAGCAGTACTTC.

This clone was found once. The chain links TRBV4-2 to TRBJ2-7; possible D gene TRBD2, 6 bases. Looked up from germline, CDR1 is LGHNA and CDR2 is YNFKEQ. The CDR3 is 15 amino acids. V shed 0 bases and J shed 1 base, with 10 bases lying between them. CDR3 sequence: CASSQERGRSYEQYF. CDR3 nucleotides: TGTGCCAGCAGCCAAGAGAGAGGGAGGTCCTACGAGCAGTACTTC.

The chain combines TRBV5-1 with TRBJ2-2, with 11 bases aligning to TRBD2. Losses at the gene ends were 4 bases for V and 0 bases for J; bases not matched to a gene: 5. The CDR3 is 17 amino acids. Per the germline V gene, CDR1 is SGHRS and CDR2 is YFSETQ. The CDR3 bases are TGCGCCAGCAGCAACGCGGGACTAGCGGCGAACACCGGGGAGCTGTTTTTT. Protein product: CASSNAGLAANTGELFF.